These 18 T cell receptor beta chains originate from one sample sequenced in a study of tumor-infiltrating T cells and Merkel cell polyomavirus. Study summary: The T cells studied were CD8+ and recognized the Merkel cell polyomavirus KLL epitope.

All patients' tumors stained robustly positive for Merkel cell polyomavirus Large T antigen by immunohistochemistry. Profiled with immunoSEQ multiplex PCR; TCRdb holds only in-frame clones, not every one. Counted here are 26,000 or so clones, 87% occurring once; the ten biggest clones make up around 2.8%. Input material: lymph node tissue. The receptors come from a man aged 45-60 years with Merkel cell carcinoma.

V and J are TRBV4-2 and TRBJ2-7; TRBD1 matches at 10 bases. The CDR3 consists of 16 residues. The germline gives CDR1 LGHNA, CDR2 YNFKEQ. V was clipped by 1 base and J by 7 bases; unmatched bases: 10. For the CDR3, the DNA is TGTGCCAGCAGCCAAGCCGGGACAGGGGTTTTAGGGGAGCAGTACTTC. The encoded protein is CASSQAGTGVLGEQYF.

The V gene is TRBV6-5, the J gene TRBJ1-1; possibly TRBD1 for D (6 bases). Trimming stripped 4 bases from V and 4 bases from J, with 13 bases between. Looked up from germline, CDR1 is MNHEY and CDR2 is SVGAGI. CDR3 length: 14 amino acids. The CDR3, as DNA: TGTGCCAGCAGTTGGGGGCATAGGGGCACTGAAGCTTTCTTT. Protein product: CASSWGHRGTEAFF.

Comment on this clone: One end of the junction varies from germline; a read error may be responsible. The chain has TRBV7-7 and TRBJ1-5, with a possible D match to TRBD1 (5 bases). Germline loops: CDR1 SSHAT, CDR2 FNYEAQ (reference sequence). CDR3 size: 13 residues. The CDR3 DNA sequence: TGTGCTAGCAGCTCCAGGGTAGGACAGCCCCAGCATTTT. Translating it yields CASSSRVGQPQHF.

The chain links TRBV4-1 to TRBJ1-2; D is possibly TRBD1 (5 bases). CDR3 size: 15 residues. V was cut by 0 bases and J by 7 bases, with 15 bases left in between. Germline values: CDR1 MGHRA, CDR2 YSYEKL. In nucleotides, the CDR3 is TGCGCCAGCAGCCAAGATGGGGGAGGGGTATTTGGCTACACCTTC. It encodes CASSQDGGGVFGYTF.

The chain has TRBV6-5 and TRBJ1-2, with D perhaps TRBD1 (6 bases). This CDR3 comprises 14 residues. Trimming took off 7 bases at V and 11 bases at J, with 23 bases between the two ends. Germline V gene sequence: CDR1 MNHEY, CDR2 SVGAGI. The CDR3 coding sequence is TGTGCCAGCAAAACACAGGGTCGCCATGGATGGTACACCTTC. Encoded protein: CASKTQGRHGWYTF.

In this sample, this clone turned up once. This chain connects TRBV7-9 to TRBJ2-5, with 9 bases fitting TRBD2. The CDR3 covers 14 residues. Germline V CDR1 and CDR2: SEHNR, FQNEAQ (reference sequence). Germline trimming cut 8 bases from V and 5 bases from J; bases unmatched to any gene: 9. The CDR3 DNA reads TGTGCCAGCTCCTTGGCGGGAGGGTTCGAGACCCAGTACTTC. Its translation is CASSLAGGFETQYF.

This clone has a handful of counts. The chain joins TRBV28 to TRBJ1-6; a weak D match, TRBD1 (5 bases). This CDR3 contains 17 residues. Germline values: CDR1 MDHEN, CDR2 SYDVKM. V dropped 0 bases and J dropped 7 bases, with 16 bases sitting between them. This chain's CDR3 is CASSLWVGGGGNSPLHF. The CDR3 DNA is TGTGCCAGCAGTTTATGGGTCGGGGGAGGAGGGAATTCACCCCTCCACTTT.

The V gene is TRBV4-1, the J gene TRBJ2-1; 10 bases map to TRBD2. The CDR3 sequence is 16 residues long. Germline loops: CDR1 MGHRA, CDR2 YSYEKL. The V gene end was trimmed by 2 bases and the J gene end by 7 bases; junction bases not matched to a gene: 8. The CDR3 bases are TGCGCCAGCAGCCAAACTCTAGCGGGAGTGGGTAATGAGCAGTTCTTC. It translates to CASSQTLAGVGNEQFF.

This chain connects TRBV5-1 to TRBJ1-5, with a possible D match to TRBD1 (6 bases). V was cut by 5 bases and J by 7 bases, with 16 bases left in between. CDR1 is SGHRS, CDR2 YFSETQ, per germline. The CDR3 covers 14 residues. The CDR3 coding sequence is TGCGCCAGCAGTCCCGGGCAGGGGATACAGCCCCAGCATTTT. This encodes CASSPGQGIQPQHF. Combining the CDR3 with reference TRBV5-1 and TRBJ1-5 gives the whole variable domain KAGVTQTPRYLIKTRGQQVTLSCSPISGHRSVSWYQQTPGQGLQFLFEYFSETQRNKGNFPGRFSGRQFSNSRSEMNVSTLELGDSALYLCASSPGQGIQPQHFGDGTRLSIL.

This chain connects TRBV5-4 to TRBJ2-7; D is perhaps TRBD1 (6 bases). The CDR3 has 17 residues. The germline V gene has CDR1 SGHNT and CDR2 YYREEE (reference sequence). V was clipped by 4 bases and J by 2 bases, with 22 bases between them. DNA of the CDR3: TGTGCCAGCAGCCTCCTTTGGGGGCCGCTAGATCCCTACGAGCAGTACTTC. As protein: CASSLLWGPLDPYEQYF.

The V call is TRBV15, the J call TRBJ1-5; D not certain. The CDR3 extends over 16 amino acids. Trimming took 0 bases from V and 2 from J, leaving 11 bases between them. Germline lookup yields CDR1 LNHNV and CDR2 YYDKDF (reference sequence). This CDR3 is CATSRETGRGNQPQHF. The CDR3 DNA reads TGTGCCACCAGCAGAGAGACGGGGAGGGGCAATCAGCCCCAGCATTTT.

The chain joins TRBV9 to TRBJ2-6; D is possibly TRBD2 (6 bases). The CDR3 runs to 16 residues. Germline lookup yields CDR1 SGDLS and CDR2 YYNGEE. Trimming took 3 bases from V and 0 from J, leaving 10 bases between them. The CDR3 nucleotides are TGTGCCAGCAGCGAGCGGGCGAGCTCTGGGGCCAACGTCCTGACTTTC. Translated, it gives CASSERASSGANVLTF.

V gene TRBV25-1 combines with J gene TRBJ1-2; unclear D gene. The CDR3 contains 14 residues. Germline-derived CDR1 and CDR2 are MGHDK and SYGVNS. The V and J ends lost 3 bases and 2 bases respectively, with 10 bases between them. The CDR3 protein is CASSEADKNYGYTF. The CDR3 nucleotides are TGTGCCAGCAGTGAGGCAGATAAGAACTATGGCTACACCTTC.

This chain joins TRBV18 and TRBJ2-5, with 7 nucleotides matching TRBD1. The germline CDR1 and CDR2 sequences are KGHSH and LQKENI. The V and J ends lost 0 bases and 5 bases, in that order; junction bases with no gene match: 6. The CDR3 consists of 15 residues. The CDR3, as DNA: TGTGCCAGCTCACCACCTGCCGCCAGGGGGGAGACCCAGTACTTC. Its translation: CASSPPAARGETQYF.

The V gene is TRBV6-5, the J gene TRBJ2-7; D gene uncertain. V was clipped by 0 bases and J by 2 bases, with 14 bases between them. CDR3 length equals 16 residues. The germline V gene encodes CDR1 MNHEY and CDR2 SVGAGI. CDR3 in amino acids: CASSYSMARVPYEQYF. CDR3 coding DNA: TGTGCCAGCAGTTACTCGATGGCCCGGGTCCCCTACGAGCAGTACTTC.

In its sample, this clone was seen a few times. The chain links TRBV6-5 to TRBJ2-5; TRBD1 aligns across 8 bases. Germline loops: CDR1 MNHEY, CDR2 SVGAGI. The CDR3 is 15 residues long. The junction had 9 bases not matched to a gene; V was cut back by 4 bases and J by 5 bases. This CDR3 reads CASSFSRGRRETQYF. The CDR3 nucleotides are TGTGCCAGCAGTTTTTCCAGGGGGCGGCGGGAGACCCAGTACTTC.

The V call is TRBV6-4, the J call TRBJ1-1, with 8 positions matching TRBD1. The CDR3 extends over 14 amino acids. Germline loops: CDR1 MRHNA, CDR2 SNTAGT. V trimming: 2 bases; J trimming: 5 bases; junction bases outside the gene matches: 4. The CDR3 loop reads CASSDPDRVTEAFF. The CDR3 DNA reads as TGTGCCAGCAGTGACCCGGACAGGGTTACTGAAGCTTTCTTT.

The rearrangement uses TRBV5-1 and TRBJ2-7; maybe TRBD2 (6 bases). This CDR3 contains 13 residues. In germline, CDR1 is SGHRS, CDR2 YFSETQ. V dropped 3 bases and J dropped 4 bases, with 11 bases sitting between them. Written as DNA, the CDR3 is TGCGCCAGCAGCTCTGTAGCGGCATACGAGCAGTACTTC. It yields the protein CASSSVAAYEQYF. The variable domain in full, completed from reference TRBV5-1 and TRBJ2-7, reads KAGVTQTPRYLIKTRGQQVTLSCSPISGHRSVSWYQQTPGQGLQFLFEYFSETQRNKGNFPGRFSGRQFSNSRSEMNVSTLELGDSALYLCASSSVAAYEQYFGPGTRLTVT.